This T cell receptor (beta chain) appears in the sequencing data of a study of blood T cell repertoires in COVID-19. Study at large: Acute and convalescent COVID-19 specimens originated in the United States, Italy and Spain. PBMCs, B-cell-depleted T cells, or T cells provided the cDNA or gDNA that made up the material.

Original analysis: Using reference gene primer amplification, nucleated cell counts were estimated. Sequenced by immunoSEQ multiplex PCR; TCRdb stores in-frame clones only, minus some. V, J and clone size derive from that table, while D and trimming were established from the DNA sequence. The sample has 65,000 to 95,000 clones; roughly 90% are singletons. Trimming stripped 2 bases from V and 3 bases from J, with 5 bases between. CDR3 size: 13 residues. This chain joins TRBV12-3 or TRBV12-4 and TRBJ1-5; D uncertain. This TCR derives from a man in his 70s with acute or convalescent COVID-19. Material: peripheral blood. CDR3: CASSLQNNQPQHF. The DNA of the CDR3 is TGTGCCAGCAGTTTACAGAACAATCAGCCCCAGCATTTT.